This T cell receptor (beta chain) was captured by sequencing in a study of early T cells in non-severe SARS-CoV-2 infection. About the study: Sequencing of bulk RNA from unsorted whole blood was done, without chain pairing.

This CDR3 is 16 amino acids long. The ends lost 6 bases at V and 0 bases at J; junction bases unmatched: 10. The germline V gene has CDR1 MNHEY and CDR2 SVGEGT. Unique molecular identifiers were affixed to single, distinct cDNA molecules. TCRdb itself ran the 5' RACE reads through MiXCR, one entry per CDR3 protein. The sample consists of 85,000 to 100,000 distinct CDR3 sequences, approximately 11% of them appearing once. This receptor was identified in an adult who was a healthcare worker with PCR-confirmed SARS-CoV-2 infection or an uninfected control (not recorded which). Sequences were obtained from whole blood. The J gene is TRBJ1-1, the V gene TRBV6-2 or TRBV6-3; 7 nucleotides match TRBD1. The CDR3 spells CASSTKDRPLNTEAFF. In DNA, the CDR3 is TGTGCCAGCAGCACCAAGGACAGGCCCCTGAACACTGAAGCTTTCTTT.